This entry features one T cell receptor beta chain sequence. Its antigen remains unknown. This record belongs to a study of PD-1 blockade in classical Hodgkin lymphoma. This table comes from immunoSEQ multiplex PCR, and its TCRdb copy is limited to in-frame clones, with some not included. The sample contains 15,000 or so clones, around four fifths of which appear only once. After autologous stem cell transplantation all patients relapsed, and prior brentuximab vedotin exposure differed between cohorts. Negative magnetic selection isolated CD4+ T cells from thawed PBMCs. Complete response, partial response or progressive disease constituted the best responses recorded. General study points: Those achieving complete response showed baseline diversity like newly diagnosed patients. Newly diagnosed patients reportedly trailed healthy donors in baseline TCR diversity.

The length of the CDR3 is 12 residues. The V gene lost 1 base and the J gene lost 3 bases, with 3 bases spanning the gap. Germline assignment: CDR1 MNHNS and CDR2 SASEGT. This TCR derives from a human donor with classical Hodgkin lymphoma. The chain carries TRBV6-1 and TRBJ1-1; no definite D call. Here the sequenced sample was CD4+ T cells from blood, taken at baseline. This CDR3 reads CASSEEYTEAFF. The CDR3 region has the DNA TGTGCCAGCAGTGAAGAGTACACTGAAGCTTTCTTT.